This T cell receptor beta chain stems from a study of blood T cell repertoires in COVID-19. At the level of the study: Sites across the United States, Italy and Spain contributed samples from acute and convalescent COVID-19. PBMCs, B-cell-depleted T cells, or T cells provided the cDNA or gDNA that made up the material.

Original processing methods: Amplifying reference gene primers gave estimates of nucleated cell counts. Profiling relied on immunoSEQ multiplex PCR, and the TCRdb table lists in-frame clones only, not all of them. V, J and clone size derive from that table, while D and trimming were established from the DNA sequence. Of 300,000 to 400,000 clones listed, around 86% are singletons. The CDR3 length is 13 residues. Germline V gives CDR1 MNHEY, CDR2 SMNVEV (reference sequence). The V and J ends lost 6 bases and 2 bases, in that order; junction bases with no gene match: 3. Sequencing was done on a sample of peripheral blood. This receptor was identified in a human donor in a cohort sampled during active COVID-19. The V call is TRBV27, the J call TRBJ1-2; 7 bases fit TRBD1. CDR3 protein: CASSLQGNYGYTF. The CDR3 DNA reads as TGTGCCAGCAGCCTACAGGGGAACTATGGCTACACCTTC.